The 8 T cell receptor beta chains below were found in one sample sequenced in a study of blood T cell repertoires in COVID-19. Using immunoSEQ multiplex PCR, the repertoire was profiled, and TCRdb retains in-frame clones only, with some absent. The table lists 150,000 to 200,000 clones, roughly 80% of them singletons, with around 11% in the top ten. The specimen sequenced was PBMCs or T cells enriched from blood (not recorded which). The source of these receptors is a middle-aged man who had recovered from COVID-19.

The rearrangement links TRBV19 to TRBJ2-7, with D possibly matching TRBD2 (6 bases). Germline assignment: CDR1 LNHDA and CDR2 SQIVND (reference sequence). This CDR3 is built from 13 residues. Trimming shortened V by 4 bases and J by 3 bases, and 10 bases separated the two germline ends. DNA of the CDR3: TGTGCCAGTAGTACCGACGGGAGCTACGAGCAGTACTTC. Translation gives CASSTDGSYEQYF.

The V and J genes are TRBV5-1 and TRBJ2-7, with 8 positions matching TRBD1. This CDR3 is 14 amino acids long. The V gene's germline CDR1 is SGHRS and CDR2 YFSETQ. Trimming took 0 bases from V and 5 from J; bases not matched to a gene: 4. CDR3 sequence reads: CASSLAPGGNEQYF. The DNA for the CDR3 is TGCGCCAGCAGCTTGGCCCCAGGGGGCAACGAGCAGTACTTC.

This clone was counted only a few times. V is TRBV28 and J is TRBJ2-1; 10 nucleotides agree with TRBD2. The germline gives CDR1 MDHEN, CDR2 SYDVKM. Trimming at V came to 2 bases and at J to 4 bases, leaving 20 bases not matched to a gene. This CDR3 has 21 amino acids. CDR3 sequence: CASSLPPQREGGRGYYNEQFF. CDR3 nucleotides: TGTGCCAGCAGTTTACCGCCCCAGCGGGAGGGCGGTCGGGGGTATTACAATGAGCAGTTCTTC.

The chain links TRBV6-2 or TRBV6-3 to TRBJ2-7; perhaps TRBD2 as D (5 bases). The CDR3 consists of 15 residues. Germline V gene lookup returns CDR1 MNHEY and CDR2 SVGEGT. V was trimmed by 0 bases and J by 2 bases, leaving 11 bases between them. The CDR3 nucleotides are TGTGCCAGCAGTTACTCCCCGGGAAGTGCCTACGAGCAGTACGTC. Translating it yields CASSYSPGSAYEQYV.

The chain recombines TRBV7-3 with TRBJ2-3, with D maybe TRBD2 (7 bases). Germline V CDR1 and CDR2: SGHTA, FQGTGA. This CDR3 has 17 amino acids. Trimming took off 1 base at V and 2 bases at J, with 16 bases between the two ends. CDR3 sequence: CASSLRIGGADTDTQYF. For the CDR3, the DNA is TGTGCCAGCAGCTTAAGGATAGGGGGGGCGGACACAGATACGCAGTATTTT.

The chain carries TRBV12-3 or TRBV12-4 and TRBJ1-4; D perhaps matches TRBD1 (5 bases). V shed 5 bases and J shed 8 bases, with 12 bases lying between them. This CDR3 has 13 residues. The CDR3 reads CASSLGTSEKLFF. The CDR3 nucleotides read TGTGCCAGCAGTCTGGGGACTTCAGAAAAACTGTTTTTT.

V is TRBV2 and J is TRBJ2-7, with D perhaps TRBD2 (5 bases). CDR1 and CDR2 (germline): SNHLY, FYNNEI. V lost 0 bases to trimming and J lost 4 bases, with 10 bases between them. This CDR3 is 14 amino acids long. CDR3 DNA: TGTGCCAGCAGTGAAGCGCGGACGGGATACGAGCAGTACGTC. Its translation: CASSEARTGYEQYV.

The rearrangement joins TRBV27 to TRBJ1-4; D possibly corresponds to TRBD1 (5 bases). CDR1 is MNHEY, CDR2 SMNVEV, per germline (reference sequence). V was pared by 4 bases and J by 3 bases, with 9 bases between. This CDR3 contains 14 residues. CDR3 sequence reads: CASSSWGANEKLFF. DNA of the CDR3: TGTGCCAGCAGTTCTTGGGGGGCTAATGAAAAACTGTTTTTT.